The 14 T cell receptor beta chains below come from one sample, sequenced in a study of T cells in Graves' hyperthyroidism and ophthalmopathy. Amplification targeted TCR beta CDR3 regions from RNA transcripts. RT-PCR in the first round (using the HTBI primer set) targeted the TCR CDR3. TCRdb used MiXCR to reprocess the multiplex PCR reads, holding one entry per CDR3 protein. The sample includes about 400,000 distinct CDR3 sequences, 15% to 18% of them seen just once. The sample taken for sequencing was blood. Source of these receptors: a woman younger than 35 with Graves' hyperthyroidism.

This clonotype was picked up many times. The chain employs TRBV6-6 and TRBJ2-7, with 14 nucleotides matching TRBD2. The length of the CDR3 is 16 residues. Germline assignment: CDR1 MNHNY and CDR2 SVGAGI (reference sequence). Trimming took 0 bases from V and 7 from J; bases not matched to a gene: 5. This CDR3 reads CASSYSTTSGREEQYF. CDR3 nucleotides: TGTGCCAGCAGTTACTCGACGACTAGCGGGAGGGAAGAGCAGTACTTC.

This clonotype was observed many times. The V gene is TRBV3-1, the J gene TRBJ1-1; D is uncertain. Germline CDR1 reads LGHDT; CDR2 reads YNNKEL (reference sequence). The CDR3 consists of 12 residues. V lost 1 base to trimming and J lost 11 bases, with 11 bases between them. CDR3 region: CASSQVYGRAFF. In nucleotides, the CDR3 is TGTGCCAGCAGCCAAGTTTACGGTAGGGCTTTCTTT.

The gene calls are TRBV19 and TRBJ2-1; 8 nucleotides match TRBD1. The CDR3 has 15 residues. Germline-derived CDR1 and CDR2 are LNHDA and SQIVND (reference sequence). V dropped 6 bases and J dropped 3; count of bases not matched to a gene: 7. CDR3 sequence reads: CASSTTGGNYNEQFF. The CDR3 region has the DNA TGTGCCAGTAGCACAACAGGGGGGAACTACAATGAGCAGTTCTTC.

The chain recombines TRBV28 with TRBJ2-2; weak D call: TRBD1 (6 bases). The CDR3 spans 15 residues. The V gene lost 5 bases and the J gene lost 6 bases, with 16 bases spanning the gap. CDR1 MDHEN and CDR2 SYDVKM come from the germline V gene. CDR3 region: CASSRTARAAGELFF. The CDR3 nucleotides are TGTGCCAGCAGTCGGACAGCCAGGGCGGCCGGGGAGCTGTTTTTT.

A few counts support this clonotype. V and J are TRBV6-1 and TRBJ1-2, with unresolved D. Germline assignment: CDR1 MNHNS and CDR2 SASEGT. The V gene lost 4 bases and the J gene lost 2 bases, with 17 bases spanning the gap. CDR3 length equals 16 residues. The CDR3 loop reads CASSAVRSGPNYGYTF. The CDR3 DNA sequence: TGTGCCAGCAGTGCAGTGCGGAGCGGGCCGAACTATGGCTACACCTTC.

This chain joins TRBV3-1 and TRBJ2-2, with D hard to call. Germline V gene lookup returns CDR1 LGHDT and CDR2 YNNKEL (reference sequence). The CDR3 is 14 residues long. The germline V and J ends were trimmed by 5 bases and 3 bases, with 10 bases remaining between them. CDR3 protein: CASSSRRDTGELFF. The CDR3 DNA reads as TGTGCCAGCAGCTCAAGACGGGACACCGGGGAGCTGTTTTTT.

The rearrangement uses TRBV19 and TRBJ1-2; 12 positions agree with TRBD1. The CDR3 runs 16 residues. From germline, CDR1 is LNHDA and CDR2 SQIVND (reference sequence). Trimming cost V 7 bases and J 4 bases; bases outside gene matches: 10. CDR3 sequence (DNA): TGTGCCAGTATCGCGACCCGGGACAGGGGGCTCTATGGCTACACCTTC. Translating gives CASIATRDRGLYGYTF.

This clonotype was seen at least ten times. The chain combines TRBV7-2 with TRBJ2-4; D is possibly TRBD2 (7 bases). Germline V gene data show CDR1 as SGHTA and CDR2 as FQGNSA. V was trimmed by 1 base and J by 7 bases, leaving 11 bases between them. The CDR3 is 14 amino acids. This CDR3 reads CASSLVGGGNIQYF. CDR3 coding DNA: TGTGCCAGCAGCTTAGTAGGGGGGGGGAACATTCAGTACTTC.

This sequence joins TRBV27 and TRBJ2-2; D gene ambiguous. The CDR3 length is 12 residues. Trimming removed 5 bases from V and 6 bases from J, with 7 bases in between. Germline CDR1 and CDR2: MNHEY and SMNVEV (reference sequence). The CDR3 coding sequence is TGTGCCAGCAGTCCTTTTGCCGGGGAGCTGTTTTTT. Translating gives CASSPFAGELFF.

This clonotype appeared many times. The V and J genes are TRBV6-5 and TRBJ1-1; the D is unclear. The CDR3 consists of 14 residues. CDR1 MNHEY and CDR2 SVGAGI come from the germline V gene. The V end was cut by 0 bases, the J end by 2 bases, with 7 bases between. In nucleotides, the CDR3 is TGTGCCAGCAGTTACTCGACATACAACACTGAAGCTTTCTTT. This encodes CASSYSTYNTEAFF.

This clonotype was seen only a few times. CDR3 DNA: TGTGCCAGCAGCCTTACTATAAGGGAGGGGGCGAACACCGGGGAGCTGTTTTTT. Protein product: CASSLTIREGANTGELFF. The chain recombines TRBV9 with TRBJ2-2; possibly TRBD2 for D (7 bases). V was shortened by 4 bases and J by 0 bases, with 19 bases between the two germline ends. There are 18 residues in the CDR3. CDR1 SGDLS and CDR2 YYNGEE come from the germline V gene.

V gene TRBV14 combines with J gene TRBJ2-2; unclear D gene. Trimming stripped 0 bases from V and 7 bases from J, with 15 bases between. From germline, CDR1 is SGHDN and CDR2 FVKESK. The CDR3 extends over 16 amino acids. The CDR3 DNA sequence: TGTGCCAGCAGCCAAGATAACGGAGTCCGAAGCGGGGAGCTGTTTTTT. This codes for CASSQDNGVRSGELFF.

This clonotype was seen repeatedly, ten times or more. The J gene is TRBJ1-5, the V gene TRBV12-3 or TRBV12-4; 10 positions match TRBD1. Trimming cost V 6 bases and J 10 bases; bases outside gene matches: 6. This CDR3 is 13 amino acids long. CDR3 bases: TGTGCCAGCAGCCGACAGGGGGCACAACCCCAGCATTTT. It translates to CASSRQGAQPQHF.

V is TRBV11-1 and J is TRBJ2-7; D may be TRBD2 (5 bases). Germline V lookup: CDR1 SGHAT, CDR2 FQDESV (reference sequence). The ends were cut back, 9 bases at V and 0 bases at J, with 12 bases in the middle. The CDR3 totals 13 residues. In nucleotides, the CDR3 is TGTGCCAGTAGTATGACTAACTCCTACGAGCAGTACTTC. Protein: CASSMTNSYEQYF. The whole variable domain, filled in from reference TRBV11-1 and TRBJ2-7, reads EAEVAQSPRYKITEKSQAVAFWCDPISGHATLYWYRQILGQGPELLVQFQDESVVDDSQLPKDRFSAERLKGVDSTLKIQPAELGDSAMYLCASSMTNSYEQYFGPGTRLTVT.